A selection of T cell receptor beta chains follows, all from one sample in a study of cytomegalovirus exposure and HLA in healthy donors. Measured with immunoSEQ multiplex PCR; TCRdb has only the in-frame clones, and not every one. Of approximately 110,000 clones detected, more than 75% appear once; the ten largest clones hold around 4%. The sequenced material came from PBMCs. The receptor set was obtained from a man aged 35-49 years in good health and CMV-seronegative. The CDR3 runs from the conserved cysteine through the conserved F or W. The D gene is left open where the match is weak. Clone size is stated in some rows and not others, as once, few, many or a class when expanded.

TRBJ2-1 | TRBV27 | TRBD2 | . | CASSKLAGSYNEQFF | TGTGCCAGCAGTAAGCTAGCGGGGTCGTACAATGAGCAGTTCTTC
TRBJ1-5 | TRBV7-9 | . | . | CASSLGQSNQPQHF | TGTGCCAGCAGCCTCGGACAAAGCAATCAGCCCCAGCATTTT
TRBJ1-4 | TRBV4-1 | . | . | CASWGTSEKLFF | TGCGCCAGTTGGGGAACTAGTGAAAAACTGTTTTTT
TRBJ1-5 | TRBV6-5 | . | . | CASSYVRGNQPQHF | TGTGCCAGCAGTTACGTACGGGGCAATCAGCCCCAGCATTTT
TRBJ2-7 | TRBV11-2 | . | . | CASSSRGGPYEQYF | TGTGCCAGCAGCTCCAGGGGTGGCCCTTACGAGCAGTACTTC
TRBJ2-5 | TRBV5-4 | . | . | CASSPWYGETQYF | TGTGCCAGCAGCCCGTGGTACGGGGAGACCCAGTACTTC
TRBJ2-6 | TRBV7-2 | TRBD1 | . | CASSLPNRGSGANVLTF | TGTGCCAGCAGCTTACCTAACAGGGGATCTGGGGCCAACGTCCTGACTTTC
TRBJ2-3 | TRBV7-6 | TRBD2 | once | CASSPVGGTYTQYF | TGTGCCAGCAGCCCCGTGGGGGGGACTTATACGCAGTATTTT
TRBJ2-5 | TRBV5-6 | . | . | CASTDYKGPRETQYF | TGTGCCAGCACGGATTACAAGGGGCCCCGGGAGACCCAGTACTTC
TRBJ1-6 | TRBV6-1 | TRBD1 | . | CASVGQGARSPLHF | TGTGCCAGCGTCGGACAGGGGGCGCGGTCACCCCTCCACTTT
TRBJ1-2 | TRBV15 | . | few | CATSRPGDYGYTF | TGTGCCACCAGCAGACCCGGGGACTATGGCTACACCTTC
TRBJ1-2 | TRBV21-1 | . | . | CASSKVGQGNGGYTF | .
TRBJ2-5 | TRBV5-1 | TRBD1 | . | CASSSGGSTETQYF | TGCGCCAGCAGCTCAGGGGGCTCCACGGAGACCCAGTACTTC
TRBJ2-2 | TRBV5-1 | TRBD1 | . | CASRDRVNTGELFF | TGCGCCAGCAGGGACAGGGTTAACACCGGGGAGCTGTTTTTT
TRBJ1-1 | TRBV7-2 | TRBD1 | . | CASSPGQGWKAFF | TGTGCCAGCAGCCCGGGACAGGGCTGGAAAGCTTTCTTT
TRBJ2-7 | TRBV19 | . | . | CASSAVMSSYEQYF | TGTGCCAGTAGTGCCGTCATGAGCTCCTACGAGCAGTACTTC
TRBJ2-2 | TRBV6-5 | . | . | CASSYRTGAGELFF | TGTGCCAGCAGTTACCGCACCGGGGCCGGGGAGCTGTTTTTT
TRBJ1-5 | TRBV27 | . | . | CASSLSGYNQPQHF | TGTGCCAGCAGTTTGTCAGGGTACAATCAGCCCCAGCATTTT
TRBJ1-2 | TRBV2 | . | . | CASSELGPGLSYGYTF | TGTGCCAGCAGTGAATTAGGGCCAGGGTTAAGCTATGGCTACACCTTC
TRBJ2-1 | TRBV4-2 | TRBD2 | . | CASSPRLAGNSYNEQFF | TGTGCCAGCAGCCCACGACTAGCGGGAAACTCCTACAATGAGCAGTTCTTC
TRBJ2-2 | TRBV11-3 | . | . | CASSLEGWGRDTGELFF | TGTGCCAGCAGCTTAGAGGGGTGGGGCAGGGACACCGGGGAGCTGTTTTTT
TRBJ1-3 | TRBV9 | . | . | CASSAGRARSGNTIYF | TGTGCCAGCAGCGCAGGAAGAGCACGCTCTGGAAACACCATATATTTT
TRBJ2-4 | TRBV9 | . | once | CASSVGQAKNIQYF | TGTGCCAGCAGCGTAGGACAAGCCAAAAACATTCAGTACTTC
TRBJ1-2 | TRBV28 | . | . | CASTSVYGYTF | TGTGCCAGCACCTCGGTCTATGGCTACACCTTC
TRBJ2-7 | TRBV4-2 | TRBD2 | . | CASSPPGLAVSEQYF | TGTGCCAGCAGCCCACCGGGACTAGCGGTAAGCGAGCAGTACTTC
TRBJ1-5 | TRBV6-1 | . | . | CASSERGNDQPQHF | TGTGCCAGCAGTGAACGGGGGAACGACCAGCCCCAGCATTTT
TRBJ1-2 | TRBV5-6 | . | . | CASSADLPGSYGYTF | TGTGCCAGCAGCGCGGATCTTCCCGGGAGCTATGGCTACACCTTC
TRBJ2-7 | TRBV29-1 | . | . | CSVEDIDSMGYEQYF | TGCAGCGTTGAAGATATCGACAGCATGGGATACGAGCAGTACTTC